This T cell receptor (beta chain) was found in a study of T cells in Graves' hyperthyroidism and ophthalmopathy. Findings of the study overall: In the blood, most expanded thyroid clonotypes above 0.001 appeared as well. Median prediction lead before ophthalmopathy onset was about 6.7 months with the model. Ophthalmopathy stood apart from stable hyperthyroidism in a 13 V-J model.

This clonotype was detected a few times. Antigen: not known. Across 18 months, stable Graves' hyperthyroidism was marked by no progression to ophthalmopathy. Trimming removed 6 bases from V and 0 bases from J; junction bases left unmatched: 13. CDR1 and CDR2 from the germline V gene are MDHEN and SYDVKM. There are 18 residues in the CDR3. From RNA transcripts, TCR beta CDR3 regions were amplified. The HTBI primer set served for first-round RT-PCR of the TCR CDR3. MiXCR was run by TCRdb on the multiplex PCR reads, yielding one entry per CDR3 protein. Of 300,000 to 400,000 distinct CDR3 sequences listed, roughly 18% were seen once; the top ten hold 45% to 50%.

The origin of this receptor is a woman aged 50 to 65 with Graves' hyperthyroidism. Sequenced input: blood. The chain carries TRBV28 and TRBJ1-5; the match to TRBD1 covers 8 bases. The CDR3 nucleotides read TGTGCCAGCAGAACAGACAGGGGCGGTACTTATAGCAATCAGCCCCAGCATTTT. It specifies CASRTDRGGTYSNQPQHF.